These T cell receptor beta chains were read from a single sample in a study of T cell responses to AZD1222 COVID-19 vaccine. TCRdb's copy holds only in-frame clones and misses some; the assay was immunoSEQ multiplex PCR. The sample gives about 48,000 clones, approximately 86% of which show up once; 6% to 8% is in the top ten. The sequencing here drew on peripheral blood, taken 28 days after the second AZD1222 dose. The receptor source for this set is an adult who received the AZD1222 COVID-19 vaccine. Each CDR3 is given with its conserved first and last residue. D genes are given only for firm matches. Clone size is stated in some rows and not others, as once, few, many or a class when expanded.

CDR3 length,clone size,V gene,D gene,J gene,CDR3 protein,CDR3 DNA
11,-,TRBV30,-,TRBJ2-1,CAWSVGNEQFF,TGTGCCTGGAGTGTGGGTAATGAGCAGTTCTTC
13,-,TRBV28,-,TRBJ1-4,CASEVPGKEKLFF,TGTGCCAGCGAGGTTCCAGGGAAGGAAAAACTGTTTTTT
14,once,TRBV4-1,-,TRBJ2-4,CASSVQLAKNIQYF,TGCGCCAGCAGTGTCCAATTAGCCAAAAACATTCAGTACTTC
14,-,TRBV7-9,-,TRBJ2-5,CASSLDQGRETQYF,TGTGCCAGCAGCTTAGATCAGGGGAGAGAGACCCAGTACTTC
11,-,TRBV2,-,TRBJ2-7,CASSEMGVRNF,TGTGCCAGCAGTGAAATGGGGGTAAGGAACTTC
13,-,TRBV19,TRBD2,TRBJ2-7,CASSINGRAEQYF,TGTGCCAGTAGTATTAACGGGAGGGCCGAGCAGTACTTC
16,-,TRBV2,-,TRBJ1-2,CASSEWGRDRNYGYTF,TGTGCCAGCAGTGAATGGGGTAGGGACCGAAACTATGGCTACACCTTC
15,-,TRBV9,TRBD2,TRBJ2-3,CASSRAGDDTDTQYF,TGTGCCAGCTCCAGAGCGGGAGACGACACAGATACGCAGTATTTT
12,-,TRBV11-2,-,TRBJ2-1,CASSLADNEQFF,TGTGCCAGCAGCTTAGCCGACAATGAGCAGTTCTTC
13,-,TRBV19,TRBD1,TRBJ2-7,CASREAGTEEQYF,TGTGCCAGTAGAGAGGCAGGGACAGAAGAGCAGTACTTC
15,-,TRBV18,-,TRBJ2-7,CASSPGRTEGDEQYF,TGTGCCAGCTCACCGGGACGTACAGAGGGGGACGAGCAGTACTTC
14,once,TRBV28,-,TRBJ1-2,CASSIRGRNYGYTF,TGTGCCAGCAGCATCCGGGGGCGAAACTATGGCTACACCTTC
15,few,TRBV28,TRBD1,TRBJ1-5,CASTVIGQGDQPQHF,TGTGCCAGCACCGTCATTGGGCAGGGGGATCAGCCCCAGCATTTT
16,-,TRBV7-9,TRBD1,TRBJ1-3,CASSPSPRGRGNTIYF,TGTGCCAGCAGCCCGTCACCCAGGGGGAGGGGAAACACCATATATTTT
13,-,TRBV30,-,TRBJ1-1,CAWSSRRNTEAFF,TGTGCCTGGAGTTCCCGGCGGAACACTGAAGCTTTCTTT
12,-,TRBV7-3,-,TRBJ2-1,CASSPPSAEQFF,TGTGCCAGCAGCCCGCCGTCGGCTGAGCAGTTCTTC
16,-,TRBV27,TRBD2,TRBJ2-3,CASRAQRGGGTDTQYF,TGTGCCAGCAGGGCCCAGAGGGGAGGGGGCACAGATACGCAGTATTTT
13,few,TRBV11-2,-,TRBJ1-5,CASSLSSNQPQHF,TGTGCCAGCAGCTTATCTAGCAATCAGCCCCAGCATTTT
16,-,TRBV4-3,TRBD2,TRBJ2-7,CASSQAVAGSSYEQYF,TGCGCCAGCAGCCAGGCCGTAGCGGGTAGCTCCTACGAGCAGTACTTC
15,-,TRBV27,-,TRBJ1-5,CASSPVRGLNQPQHF,TGTGCCAGCAGTCCTGTAAGGGGCTTGAATCAGCCCCAGCATTTT
15,once,TRBV11-2,TRBD2,TRBJ2-7,CASSSGLAGGREQYF,TGTGCCAGCAGCTCGGGACTAGCGGGAGGGAGGGAGCAGTACTTC
12,-,TRBV11-2,-,TRBJ1-3,CASSPDGGAIYF,TGTGCCAGCAGCCCGGACGGCGGGGCCATATATTTT
15,-,TRBV3-1/TRBV3-2,TRBD2,TRBJ2-2,CASSQGAGGFGELFF,TGTGCCAGCAGCCAAGGAGCGGGAGGTTTCGGGGAGCTGTTTTTT
12,-,TRBV28,-,TRBJ1-4,CASSLWTSPTFF,TGTGCCAGCAGTTTGTGGACTTCCCCGACCTTTTTT
16,-,TRBV11-2,TRBD2,TRBJ2-1,CASSLLGLAEYNEQFF,TGTGCCAGCAGCTTATTGGGACTAGCGGAGTACAATGAGCAGTTCTTC
13,-,TRBV12-3/TRBV12-4,-,TRBJ1-3,CASSLTSGNTIYF,TGTGCCAGCAGTTTGACCTCTGGAAACACCATATATTTT
12,-,TRBV6-2/TRBV6-3,-,TRBJ1-4,CASRYGDEKLFF,TGTGCCAGCAGATACGGGGACGAAAAACTGTTTTTT
14,-,TRBV19,-,TRBJ1-4,CASVLRGAGEKLFF,TGTGCCAGTGTGTTACGAGGGGCGGGAGAAAAACTGTTTTTT
16,-,TRBV19,TRBD2,TRBJ2-3,CASSIRGLAGGDTQYF,TGTGCCAGTAGTATCCGGGGACTAGCGGGAGGAGATACGCAGTATTTT
18,-,TRBV4-2,TRBD2,TRBJ2-7,CASSQTTGRGLAGYEQYF,TGTGCCAGCAGCCAAACGACAGGGAGGGGACTAGCGGGGTACGAGCAGTACTTC
14,-,TRBV29-1,-,TRBJ2-7,CSVALASISYEQYF,TGCAGCGTTGCCCTAGCGTCCATATCCTACGAGCAGTACTTC
16,once,TRBV10-3,TRBD2,TRBJ2-5,CAISESLREGLETQYF,TGTGCCATCAGTGAGTCGTTGCGGGAGGGCCTAGAGACCCAGTACTTC
17,-,TRBV28,TRBD2,TRBJ2-5,CASSSGTSGRVEETQYF,TGTGCCAGCAGTTCCGGGACTAGCGGGAGAGTTGAAGAGACCCAGTACTTC
12,-,TRBV28,-,TRBJ1-2,CASSLRGYGYTF,TGTGCCAGCAGTCTGAGGGGTTACGGCTACACCTTC
16,-,TRBV19,TRBD1,TRBJ1-1,CASSTGQGKGNTEAFF,TGTGCCAGTAGTACCGGACAGGGGAAGGGGAACACTGAAGCTTTCTTT
15,-,TRBV7-9,TRBD2,TRBJ2-7,CASSLAGLAGYEQYF,TGTGCCAGCAGCTTAGCCGGACTAGCGGGATACGAGCAGTACTTC
16,-,TRBV24-1,TRBD2,TRBJ2-3,CATSDSLAGGPDTQYF,TGTGCCACCAGTGACTCCCTAGCGGGAGGGCCAGATACGCAGTATTTT
16,-,TRBV19,-,TRBJ1-5,CASSLTRQLGNQPQHF,TGTGCCAGTAGTCTCACCCGGCAACTTGGGAATCAGCCCCAGCATTTT
17,-,TRBV6-4,TRBD2,TRBJ2-3,CASSLGTSGRVGDTQYF,TGTGCCAGCAGCCTCGGGACTAGCGGGAGAGTCGGCGATACGCAGTATTTT
16,-,TRBV7-2,TRBD1,TRBJ1-3,CASSSTQGAVGNTIYF,TGTGCCAGCAGCTCAACCCAGGGGGCAGTGGGAAACACCATATATTTT
17,once,TRBV11-2,-,TRBJ2-3,CASSFTTGTDGTDTQYF,TGTGCCAGCAGCTTTACTACCGGGACGGACGGCACAGATACGCAGTATTTT
16,-,TRBV28,-,TRBJ2-7,CASSSSGSGVIHEQYF,TGTGCCAGCAGTTCTTCTGGCTCAGGGGTTATCCACGAGCAGTACTTC
15,once,TRBV28,TRBD1,TRBJ1-2,CASSLRGQGFYGYTF,TGTGCCAGCAGTTTGAGGGGACAGGGGTTCTATGGCTACACCTTC
12,few,TRBV3-1/TRBV3-2,-,TRBJ1-1,CASSPSNTEAFF,TGTGCCAGCAGCCCTTCGAACACTGAAGCTTTCTTT
14,-,TRBV28,-,TRBJ1-2,CASRSGTRSNGYTF,TGTGCCAGCAGATCCGGGACAAGGTCTAATGGCTACACCTTC
13,-,TRBV12-3/TRBV12-4,-,TRBJ2-1,CASSFLDYNEQFF,TGTGCCAGCAGTTTCTTAGATTACAATGAGCAGTTCTTC
13,-,TRBV15,-,TRBJ1-6,CATSDRPNSPLHF,TGTGCCACCAGCGACCGACCGAATTCACCCCTCCACTTT
16,-,TRBV6-5,-,TRBJ2-2,CASSYFQGSATGELFF,TGTGCCAGCAGTTACTTTCAAGGCAGCGCAACCGGGGAGCTGTTTTTT
16,-,TRBV10-3,TRBD2,TRBJ2-5,CAISEGLAGRTETQYF,TGTGCCATCAGTGAGGGGCTAGCGGGAAGGACGGAGACCCAGTACTTC
12,once,TRBV19,-,TRBJ2-7,CASSAIPYEQYF,TGTGCCAGTAGTGCGATCCCCTACGAGCAGTACTTC
14,-,TRBV28,TRBD1,TRBJ1-2,CASSLPGGSYGYTF,TGTGCCAGCAGTTTGCCAGGGGGGAGCTATGGCTACACCTTC
14,-,TRBV30,TRBD2,TRBJ2-5,CAWSVGGGSKTQYF,TGTGCCTGGAGTGTGGGCGGGGGATCGAAGACCCAGTACTTC
12,-,TRBV25-1,-,TRBJ1-2,CASSAGVDGYTF,TGTGCCAGCAGTGCTGGGGTGGATGGCTACACCTTC
14,-,TRBV30,TRBD1,TRBJ1-1,CAWNQDRENTEAFF,TGTGCCTGGAACCAGGACAGGGAGAACACTGAAGCTTTCTTT
13,once,TRBV15,-,TRBJ2-1,CATSRDQGDEQFF,TGTGCCACCAGCAGAGATCAAGGGGATGAGCAGTTCTTC
14,-,TRBV7-2,TRBD2,TRBJ2-1,CASSSYSGSDEQFF,TGTGCCAGCAGCTCTTATAGCGGGAGTGATGAGCAGTTCTTC
15,-,TRBV24-1,-,TRBJ1-5,CATSDSRQLDQPQHF,TGTGCCACCAGTGATTCGCGACAGTTGGATCAGCCCCAGCATTTT
13,-,TRBV12-3/TRBV12-4,-,TRBJ1-5,CASNRDLNQPQHF,TGTGCCAGCAACCGGGACCTCAATCAGCCCCAGCATTTT
15,-,TRBV10-2,-,TRBJ2-1,CASSEGGTIFKEQFF,TGCGCCAGCAGCGAGGGGGGGACTATCTTTAAGGAGCAGTTCTTC
17,-,TRBV19,-,TRBJ1-5,CASPGQRVWYGNQPQHF,TGTGCCAGTCCTGGACAAAGGGTGTGGTATGGCAATCAGCCCCAGCATTTT